Listed here is a single TCR beta chain. The CDR3 covers 16 residues. Per germline, CDR1 MNHNY and CDR2 SVGAGI (reference sequence). V dropped 0 bases and J dropped 5; count of bases not matched to a gene: 8. TCR beta CDR3 region amplification was performed from RNA transcripts. Primed by the HTBI set, a first-round RT-PCR was run on the TCR CDR3. TCRdb fed the multiplex PCR reads into MiXCR, producing one record per CDR3 protein. The sample includes hundreds of thousands of distinct CDR3 sequences, 22% seen only once; the top ten take around 65%. The sample belongs to a study of T cells in Graves' hyperthyroidism and ophthalmopathy.

The clonotype originates from a man under 40 with Graves' ophthalmopathy. Sequenced material: blood. This chain joins TRBV6-6 and TRBJ2-5, with 8 bases aligning to TRBD2. The CDR3 bases are TGTGCCAGCAGTTACTCGTACCTAGCGGGTGCTGAGACCCAGTACTTC. Translated: CASSYSYLAGAETQYF.